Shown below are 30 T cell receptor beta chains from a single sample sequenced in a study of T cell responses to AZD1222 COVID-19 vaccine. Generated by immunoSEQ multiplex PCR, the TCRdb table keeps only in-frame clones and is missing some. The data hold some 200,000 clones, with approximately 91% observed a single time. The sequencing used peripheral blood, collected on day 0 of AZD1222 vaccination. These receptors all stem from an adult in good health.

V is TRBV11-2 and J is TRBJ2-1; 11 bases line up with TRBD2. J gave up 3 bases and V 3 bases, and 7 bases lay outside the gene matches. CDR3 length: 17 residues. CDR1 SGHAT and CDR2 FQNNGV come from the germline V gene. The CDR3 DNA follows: TGTGCCAGCAGCTTTCGGGTACTAGCGGGAGACTACAATGAGCAGTTCTTC. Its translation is CASSFRVLAGDYNEQFF. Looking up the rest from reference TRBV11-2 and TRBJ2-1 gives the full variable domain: EAGVAQSPRYKIIEKRQSVAFWCNPISGHATLYWYQQILGQGPKLLIQFQNNGVVDDSQLPKDRFSAERLKGVDSTLKIQPAKLEDSAVYLCASSFRVLAGDYNEQFFGPGTRLTVL.

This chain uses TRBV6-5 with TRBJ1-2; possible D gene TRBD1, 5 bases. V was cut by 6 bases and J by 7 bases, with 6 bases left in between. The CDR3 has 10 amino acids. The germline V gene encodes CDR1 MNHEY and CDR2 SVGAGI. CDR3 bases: TGTGCCAGCAGGGGGGTTGGCTACACCTTC. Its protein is CASRGVGYTF.

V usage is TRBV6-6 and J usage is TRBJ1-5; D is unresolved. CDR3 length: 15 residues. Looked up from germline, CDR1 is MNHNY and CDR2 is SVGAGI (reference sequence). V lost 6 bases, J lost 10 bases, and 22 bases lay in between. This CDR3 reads CASSPSARATIPQHF. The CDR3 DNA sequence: TGTGCCAGCAGCCCCTCGGCGAGGGCCACGATCCCCCAGCATTTT.

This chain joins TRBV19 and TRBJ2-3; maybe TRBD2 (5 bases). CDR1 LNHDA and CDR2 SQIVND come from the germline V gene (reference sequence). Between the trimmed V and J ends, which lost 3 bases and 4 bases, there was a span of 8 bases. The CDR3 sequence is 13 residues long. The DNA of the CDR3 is TGTGCCAGTAGTATGCACGGGGCAGATACGCAGTATTTT. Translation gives CASSMHGADTQYF.

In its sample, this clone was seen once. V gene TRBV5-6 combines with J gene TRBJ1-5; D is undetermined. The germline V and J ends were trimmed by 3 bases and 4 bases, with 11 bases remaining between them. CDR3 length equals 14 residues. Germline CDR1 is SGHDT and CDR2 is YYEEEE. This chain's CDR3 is CASSSVGINQPQHF. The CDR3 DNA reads TGTGCCAGCAGCTCCGTTGGGATTAATCAGCCCCAGCATTTT.

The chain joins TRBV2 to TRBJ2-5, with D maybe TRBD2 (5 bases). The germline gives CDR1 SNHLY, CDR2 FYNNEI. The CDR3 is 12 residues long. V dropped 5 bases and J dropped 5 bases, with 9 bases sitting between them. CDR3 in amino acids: CASSLAGETQYF. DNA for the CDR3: TGTGCCAGCAGTCTAGCTGGCGAGACCCAGTACTTC.

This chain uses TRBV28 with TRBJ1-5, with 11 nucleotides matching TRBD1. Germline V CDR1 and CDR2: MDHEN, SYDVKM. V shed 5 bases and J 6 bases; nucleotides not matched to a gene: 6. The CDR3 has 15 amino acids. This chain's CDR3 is CASSEDRGQGQPQHF. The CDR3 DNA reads TGTGCCAGCAGTGAGGACAGGGGGCAAGGTCAGCCCCAGCATTTT.

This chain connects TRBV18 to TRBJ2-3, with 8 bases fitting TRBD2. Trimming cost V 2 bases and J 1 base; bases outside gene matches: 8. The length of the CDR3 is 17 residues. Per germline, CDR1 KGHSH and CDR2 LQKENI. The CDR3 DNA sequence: TGTGCCAGCTCACCAGCCAGCGGGAGTCTGGGCACAGATACGCAGTATTTT. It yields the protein CASSPASGSLGTDTQYF. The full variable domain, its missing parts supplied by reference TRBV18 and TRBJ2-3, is NAGVMQNPRHLVRRRGQEARLRCSPMKGHSHVYWYRQLPEEGLKFMVYLQKENIIDESGMPKERFSAEFPKEGPSILRIQQVVRGDSAAYFCASSPASGSLGTDTQYFGPGTRLTVL.

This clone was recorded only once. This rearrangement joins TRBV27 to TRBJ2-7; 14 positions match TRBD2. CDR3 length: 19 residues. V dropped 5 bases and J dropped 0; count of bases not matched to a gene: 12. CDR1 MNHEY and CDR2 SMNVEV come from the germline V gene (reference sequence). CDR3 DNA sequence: TGTGCCAGCAGTGCACACCCCGGACTAGCGGGAGGCAACTCCTACGAGCAGTACTTC. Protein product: CASSAHPGLAGGNSYEQYF.

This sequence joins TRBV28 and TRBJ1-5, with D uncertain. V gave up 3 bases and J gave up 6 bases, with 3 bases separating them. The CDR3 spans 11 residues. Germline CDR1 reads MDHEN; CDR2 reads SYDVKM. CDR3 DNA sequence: TGTGCCAGCAGTTTGGGTCAGCCCCAGCATTTT. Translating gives CASSLGQPQHF.

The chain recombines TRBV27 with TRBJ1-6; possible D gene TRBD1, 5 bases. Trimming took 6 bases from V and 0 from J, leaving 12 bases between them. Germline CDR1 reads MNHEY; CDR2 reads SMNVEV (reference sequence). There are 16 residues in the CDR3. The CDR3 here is CASSRDRSSYNSPLHF. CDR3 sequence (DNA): TGTGCCAGCAGCCGGGACCGGAGCTCCTATAATTCACCCCTCCACTTT.

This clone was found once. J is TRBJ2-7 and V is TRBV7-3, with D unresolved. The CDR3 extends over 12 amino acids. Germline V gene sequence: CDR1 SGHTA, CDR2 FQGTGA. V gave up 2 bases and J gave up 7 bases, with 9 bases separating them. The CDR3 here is CASSLGLGEQYF. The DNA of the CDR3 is TGTGCCAGCAGCTTAGGTCTGGGTGAGCAGTACTTC.

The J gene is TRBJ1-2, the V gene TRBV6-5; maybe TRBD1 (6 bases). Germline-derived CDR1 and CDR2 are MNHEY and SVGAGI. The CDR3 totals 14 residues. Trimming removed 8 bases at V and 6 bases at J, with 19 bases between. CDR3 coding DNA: TGTGCCAGCGGCAATCCAGGGGATCTGGATGGCTACACCTTC. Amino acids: CASGNPGDLDGYTF.

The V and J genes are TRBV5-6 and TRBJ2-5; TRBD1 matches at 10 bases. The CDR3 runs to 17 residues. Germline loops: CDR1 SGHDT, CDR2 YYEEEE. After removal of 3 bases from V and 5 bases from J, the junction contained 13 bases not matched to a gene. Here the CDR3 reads CASSWGSGTGVRETQYF. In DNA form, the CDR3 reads TGTGCCAGCAGCTGGGGCTCCGGGACAGGGGTTCGGGAGACCCAGTACTTC. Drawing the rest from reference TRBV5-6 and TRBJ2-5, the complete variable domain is DAGVTQSPTHLIKTRGQQVTLRCSPKSGHDTVSWYQQALGQGPQFIFQYYEEEERQRGNFPDRFSGHQFPNYSSELNVNALLLGDSALYLCASSWGSGTGVRETQYFGPGTRLLVL.

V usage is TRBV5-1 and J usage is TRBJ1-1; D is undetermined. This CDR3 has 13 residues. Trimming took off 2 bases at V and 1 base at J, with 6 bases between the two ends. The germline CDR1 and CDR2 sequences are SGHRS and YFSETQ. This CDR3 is CASSLWENTEAFF. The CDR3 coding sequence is TGCGCCAGCAGCTTATGGGAGAACACTGAAGCTTTCTTT. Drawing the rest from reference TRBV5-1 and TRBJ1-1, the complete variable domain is KAGVTQTPRYLIKTRGQQVTLSCSPISGHRSVSWYQQTPGQGLQFLFEYFSETQRNKGNFPGRFSGRQFSNSRSEMNVSTLELGDSALYLCASSLWENTEAFFGQGTRLTVV.

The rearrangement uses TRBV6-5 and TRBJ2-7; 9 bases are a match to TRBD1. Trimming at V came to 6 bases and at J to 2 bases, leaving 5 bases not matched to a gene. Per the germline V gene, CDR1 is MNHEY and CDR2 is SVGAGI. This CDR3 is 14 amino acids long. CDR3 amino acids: CASRPTGGTYEQYF. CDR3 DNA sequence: TGTGCCAGCAGACCGACAGGGGGTACCTACGAGCAGTACTTC.

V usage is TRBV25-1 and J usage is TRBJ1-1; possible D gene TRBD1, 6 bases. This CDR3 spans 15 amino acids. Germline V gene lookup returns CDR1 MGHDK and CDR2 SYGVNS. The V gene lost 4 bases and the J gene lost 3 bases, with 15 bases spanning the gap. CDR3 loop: CASSVASAGDTEAFF. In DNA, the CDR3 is TGTGCCAGCAGTGTAGCTAGTGCAGGGGACACTGAAGCTTTCTTT.

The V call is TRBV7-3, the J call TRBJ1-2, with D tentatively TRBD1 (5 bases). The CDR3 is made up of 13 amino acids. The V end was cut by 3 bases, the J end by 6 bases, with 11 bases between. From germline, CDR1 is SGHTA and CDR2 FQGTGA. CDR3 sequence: CASSFGGYDGYTF. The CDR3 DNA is TGTGCCAGCAGCTTCGGGGGTTACGATGGCTACACCTTC.

CDR3 DNA: TGCAGCGTTGTTCCGGACACGCGAACCTACGAGCAGTACTTC. Residues: CSVVPDTRTYEQYF. The chain combines TRBV29-1 with TRBJ2-7; D perhaps matches TRBD1 (5 bases). The germline V gene encodes CDR1 SQVTM and CDR2 ANQGSEA. Trimming shortened V by 4 bases and J by 2 bases, and 15 bases separated the two germline ends. This CDR3 spans 14 amino acids.

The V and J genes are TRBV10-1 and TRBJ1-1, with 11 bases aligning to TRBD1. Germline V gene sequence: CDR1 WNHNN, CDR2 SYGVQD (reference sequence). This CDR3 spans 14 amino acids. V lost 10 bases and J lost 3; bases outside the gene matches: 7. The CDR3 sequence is CATKKGQGDTEAFF. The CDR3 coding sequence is TGCGCCACCAAGAAGGGACAGGGGGACACTGAAGCTTTCTTT.

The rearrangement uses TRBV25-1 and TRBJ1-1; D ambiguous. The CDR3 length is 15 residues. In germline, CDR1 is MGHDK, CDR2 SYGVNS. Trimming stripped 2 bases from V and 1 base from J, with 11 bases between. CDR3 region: CASSEDWYRNTEAFF. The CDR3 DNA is TGTGCCAGCAGTGAAGATTGGTATAGGAACACTGAAGCTTTCTTT.

The CDR3 loop reads CASSHLGQGGYTF. The CDR3 nucleotides are TGTGCCAGCAGCCACTTGGGACAGGGAGGCTACACCTTC. This chain connects TRBV3-1 (or the pseudogene TRBV3-2) to TRBJ1-2; 9 nucleotides align to TRBD1. Trimming removed 3 bases from V and 8 bases from J; junction bases left unmatched: 4. The germline CDR1 and CDR2 sequences are LGHDT and YNNKEL (reference sequence). This CDR3 has 13 residues.

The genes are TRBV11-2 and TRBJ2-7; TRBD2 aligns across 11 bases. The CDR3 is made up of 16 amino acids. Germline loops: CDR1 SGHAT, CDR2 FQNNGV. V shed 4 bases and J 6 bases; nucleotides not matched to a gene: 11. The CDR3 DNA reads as TGTGCCAGCAGCTCGCTAGCGGGAGGCCTTGGGGGCGAGCAGTACTTC. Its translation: CASSSLAGGLGGEQYF.

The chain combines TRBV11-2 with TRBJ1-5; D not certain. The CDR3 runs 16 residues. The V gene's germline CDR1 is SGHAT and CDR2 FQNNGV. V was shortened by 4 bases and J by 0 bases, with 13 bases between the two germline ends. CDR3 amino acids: CASSYFSQVSNQPQHF. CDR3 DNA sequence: TGTGCCAGCAGCTATTTTAGCCAGGTTAGCAATCAGCCCCAGCATTTT.

The CDR3 sequence is CASSFTAGPHEQYF. For the CDR3, the DNA is TGTGCCAGCAGCTTTACGGCAGGCCCCCACGAGCAGTACTTC. The chain is built from TRBV5-4 and TRBJ2-7; the D is unclear. The CDR3 runs 14 residues. Trimming took off 2 bases at V and 5 bases at J, with 14 bases between the two ends. Germline V lookup: CDR1 SGHNT, CDR2 YYREEE (reference sequence).

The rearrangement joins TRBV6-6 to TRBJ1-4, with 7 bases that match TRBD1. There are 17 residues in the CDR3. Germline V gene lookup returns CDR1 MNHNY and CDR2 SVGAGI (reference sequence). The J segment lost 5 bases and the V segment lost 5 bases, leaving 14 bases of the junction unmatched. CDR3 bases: TGTGCCAGCAGTCCACGTATCAGGGGGGTGCTGAATGAAAAACTGTTTTTT. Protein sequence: CASSPRIRGVLNEKLFF.

CDR3 residues: CASRNLRGRVIPAQHF. The CDR3 DNA is TGTGCCAGTAGGAATCTCAGGGGCCGCGTTATCCCGGCCCAGCATTTT. This chain joins TRBV19 and TRBJ1-5, with D possibly TRBD1 on 6 matching bases. V was trimmed by 6 bases and J by 11 bases, leaving 26 bases between them. The CDR3 has 16 amino acids. Germline V gene lookup returns CDR1 LNHDA and CDR2 SQIVND (reference sequence).

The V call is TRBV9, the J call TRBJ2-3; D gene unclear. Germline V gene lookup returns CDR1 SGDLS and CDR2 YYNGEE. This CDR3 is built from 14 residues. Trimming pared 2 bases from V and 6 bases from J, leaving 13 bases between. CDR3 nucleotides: TGTGCCAGCAGCGTGGGTGGCTACGGGGATACGCAGTATTTT. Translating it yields CASSVGGYGDTQYF.

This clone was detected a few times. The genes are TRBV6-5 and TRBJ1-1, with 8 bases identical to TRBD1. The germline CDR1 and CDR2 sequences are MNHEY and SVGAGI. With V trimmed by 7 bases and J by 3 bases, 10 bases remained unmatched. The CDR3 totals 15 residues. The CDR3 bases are TGTGCCAGCAACCCAGGACAGGGTTCCCACACTGAAGCTTTCTTT. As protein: CASNPGQGSHTEAFF.

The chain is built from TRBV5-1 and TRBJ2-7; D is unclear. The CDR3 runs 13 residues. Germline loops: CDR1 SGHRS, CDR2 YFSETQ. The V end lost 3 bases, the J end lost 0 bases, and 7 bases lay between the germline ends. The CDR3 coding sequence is TGCGCCAGCAGCTCGGACGGCTCCTACGAGCAGTACTTC. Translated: CASSSDGSYEQYF.